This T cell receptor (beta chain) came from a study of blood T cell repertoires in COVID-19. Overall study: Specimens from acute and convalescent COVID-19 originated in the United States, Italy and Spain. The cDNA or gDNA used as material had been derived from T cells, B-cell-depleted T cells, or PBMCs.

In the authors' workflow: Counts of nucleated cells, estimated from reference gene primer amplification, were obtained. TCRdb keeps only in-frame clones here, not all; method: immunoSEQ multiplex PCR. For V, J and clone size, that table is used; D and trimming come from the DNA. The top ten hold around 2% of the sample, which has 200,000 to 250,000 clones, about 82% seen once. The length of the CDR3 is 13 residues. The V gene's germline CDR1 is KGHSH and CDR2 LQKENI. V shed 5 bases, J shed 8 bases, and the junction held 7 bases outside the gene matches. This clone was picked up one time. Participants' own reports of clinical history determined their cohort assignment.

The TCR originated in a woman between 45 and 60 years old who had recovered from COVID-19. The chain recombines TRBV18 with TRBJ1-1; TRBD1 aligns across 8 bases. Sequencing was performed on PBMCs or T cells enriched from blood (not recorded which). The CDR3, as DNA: TGTGCCAGCTCAGCCCGACAGGGGAGAGAAGCTTTCTTT. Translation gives CASSARQGREAFF. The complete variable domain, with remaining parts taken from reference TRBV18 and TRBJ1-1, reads NAGVMQNPRHLVRRRGQEARLRCSPMKGHSHVYWYRQLPEEGLKFMVYLQKENIIDESGMPKERFSAEFPKEGPSILRIQQVVRGDSAAYFCASSARQGREAFFGQGTRLTVV.